This is a list of T cell receptor beta chains from one sample in a study of cytomegalovirus exposure and HLA in healthy donors. Some clones are missing from TCRdb's copy, which holds only in-frame ones; the method was immunoSEQ multiplex PCR. Among 130,000 to 150,000 clones listed, about 80% were seen once. The sequencing sample was made of PBMCs. All receptors derive from a man aged 35 to 55 in good health and CMV-seropositive. Both conserved end residues are part of each CDR3. D genes are given only for firm matches. Some rows mark clone size as missing; the rest say once, few, many or name a class of expanded clone.

j_gene,v_gene,abundance,d_gene,CDR3aa,CDR3nt
TRBJ1-1,TRBV2,.,TRBD1,CATETGGVAEAFF,TGTGCCACCGAGACAGGGGGTGTTGCTGAAGCTTTCTTT
TRBJ2-6,TRBV2,.,TRBD1,CASSALGQGFGANVLTF,TGTGCCAGCAGTGCGTTGGGACAGGGATTTGGGGCCAACGTCCTGACTTTC
TRBJ2-3,TRBV6-1,.,.,CASSEESDYYTDTQYF,TGTGCCAGCAGTGAGGAGTCCGACTACTACACAGATACGCAGTATTTT
TRBJ1-1,TRBV5-4,.,.,CASSLVPLFEAFF,TGTGCCAGCAGCTTGGTCCCTCTTTTTGAAGCTTTCTTT
TRBJ2-7,TRBV7-3,.,.,CASSPPYRTYEQYF,TGTGCCAGCAGCCCCCCTTACAGAACTTACGAGCAGTACTTC
TRBJ1-3,TRBV2,.,.,CASSEVLPSGNTIYF,TGTGCCAGCAGTGAAGTACTACCCTCTGGAAACACCATATATTTT
TRBJ2-7,TRBV7-2,few,TRBD1,CASSSDRGPYEQYF,TGTGCCAGCAGCTCAGACAGGGGTCCCTACGAGCAGTACTTC
TRBJ1-1,TRBV5-1,.,TRBD1,CASARRDRDPMNTEAFF,TGCGCCAGCGCCCGACGGGACAGAGACCCGATGAACACTGAAGCTTTCTTT
TRBJ2-2,TRBV15,.,.,CATSRPSGAAGELFF,TGTGCCACCAGCAGACCTTCGGGAGCGGCCGGGGAGCTGTTTTTT
TRBJ1-1,TRBV18,.,.,CASSPTGGDTEAFF,TGTGCCAGCTCACCAACGGGCGGGGACACTGAAGCTTTCTTT
TRBJ1-2,TRBV6-4,.,.,CASRGQSDRSYTF,TGTGCCAGCAGAGGACAATCGGACAGAAGCTACACCTTC
TRBJ2-1,TRBV5-1,.,TRBD2,CASSSGGYNEQFF,TGCGCCAGCAGCTCGGGGGGTTACAATGAGCAGTTCTTC